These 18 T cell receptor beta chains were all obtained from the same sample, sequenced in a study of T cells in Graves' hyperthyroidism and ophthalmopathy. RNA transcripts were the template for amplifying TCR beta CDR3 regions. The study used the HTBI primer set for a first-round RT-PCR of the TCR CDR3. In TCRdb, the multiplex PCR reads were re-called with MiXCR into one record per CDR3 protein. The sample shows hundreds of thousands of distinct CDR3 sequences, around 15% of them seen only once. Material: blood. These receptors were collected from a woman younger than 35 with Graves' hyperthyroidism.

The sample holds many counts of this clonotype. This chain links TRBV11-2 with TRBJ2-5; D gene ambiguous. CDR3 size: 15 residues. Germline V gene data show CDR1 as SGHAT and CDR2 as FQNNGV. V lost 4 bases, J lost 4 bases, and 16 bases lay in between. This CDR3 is CASSSTRRTVETQYF. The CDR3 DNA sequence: TGTGCCAGCAGCTCCACCCGCCGGACCGTAGAGACCCAGTACTTC.

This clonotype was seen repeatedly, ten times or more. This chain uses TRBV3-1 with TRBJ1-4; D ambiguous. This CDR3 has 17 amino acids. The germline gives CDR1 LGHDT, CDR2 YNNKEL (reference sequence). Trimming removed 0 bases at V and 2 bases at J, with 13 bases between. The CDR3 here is CASSQDRITATNEKLFF. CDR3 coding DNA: TGTGCCAGCAGCCAAGACAGAATCACAGCCACTAATGAAAAACTGTTTTTT.

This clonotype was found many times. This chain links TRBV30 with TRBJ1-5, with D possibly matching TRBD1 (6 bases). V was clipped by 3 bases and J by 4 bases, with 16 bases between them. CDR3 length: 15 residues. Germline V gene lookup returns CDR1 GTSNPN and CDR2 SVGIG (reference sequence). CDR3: CAWSGVQGKNQPQHF. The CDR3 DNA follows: TGTGCCTGGAGCGGGGTACAGGGTAAGAATCAGCCCCAGCATTTT.

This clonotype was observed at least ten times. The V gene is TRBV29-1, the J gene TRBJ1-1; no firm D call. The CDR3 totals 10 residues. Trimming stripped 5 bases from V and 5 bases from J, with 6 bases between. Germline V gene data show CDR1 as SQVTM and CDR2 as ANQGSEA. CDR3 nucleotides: TGCAGCGTTCGAGGTACTGAAGCTTTCTTT. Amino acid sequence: CSVRGTEAFF.

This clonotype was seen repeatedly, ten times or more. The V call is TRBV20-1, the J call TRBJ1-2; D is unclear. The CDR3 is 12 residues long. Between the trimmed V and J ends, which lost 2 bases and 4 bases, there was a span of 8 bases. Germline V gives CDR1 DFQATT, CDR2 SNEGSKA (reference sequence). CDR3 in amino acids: CSARNSIYGYTF. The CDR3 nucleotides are TGCAGTGCTAGAAACAGTATCTATGGCTACACCTTC.

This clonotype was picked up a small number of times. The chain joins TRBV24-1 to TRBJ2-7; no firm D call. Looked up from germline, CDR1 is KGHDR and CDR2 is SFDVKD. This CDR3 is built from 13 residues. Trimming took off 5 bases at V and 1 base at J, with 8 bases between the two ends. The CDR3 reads CATSGDKSYEQYF. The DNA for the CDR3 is TGTGCCACCAGTGGTGACAAATCCTACGAGCAGTACTTC.

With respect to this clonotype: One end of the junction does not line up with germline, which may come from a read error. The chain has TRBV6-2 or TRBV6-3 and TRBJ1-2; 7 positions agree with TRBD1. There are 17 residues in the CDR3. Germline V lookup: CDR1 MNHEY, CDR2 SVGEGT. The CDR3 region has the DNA TGTGCCAGCAGCCCAGCTCGGGGACAGTCGGGGAACTATGGCGACACCTTC. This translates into CASSPARGQSGNYGDTF.

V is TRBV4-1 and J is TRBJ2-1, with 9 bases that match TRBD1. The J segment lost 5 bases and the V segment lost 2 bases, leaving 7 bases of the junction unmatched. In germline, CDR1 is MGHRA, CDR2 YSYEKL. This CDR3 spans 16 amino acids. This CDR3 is CASSQPHRGRDNEQFF. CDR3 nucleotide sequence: TGCGCCAGCAGCCAACCACACAGGGGGCGAGACAATGAGCAGTTCTTC.

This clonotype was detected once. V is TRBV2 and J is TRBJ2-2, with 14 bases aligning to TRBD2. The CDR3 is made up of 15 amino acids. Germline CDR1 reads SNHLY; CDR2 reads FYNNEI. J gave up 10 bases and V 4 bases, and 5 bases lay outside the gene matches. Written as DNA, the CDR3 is TGTGCCAGCAGTGGACTAGCGGGAGGGCCGATGGAGCTGTTTTTT. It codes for CASSGLAGGPMELFF.

CDR3 residues: CASRPPNDYEQYF. In nucleotides, the CDR3 is TGCGCCAGCCGCCCGCCCAACGACTACGAGCAGTACTTC. The rearrangement uses TRBV4-1 and TRBJ2-7; D ambiguous. Germline values: CDR1 MGHRA, CDR2 YSYEKL. V was shortened by 8 bases and J by 3 bases, with 14 bases between the two germline ends. This CDR3 is built from 13 residues.

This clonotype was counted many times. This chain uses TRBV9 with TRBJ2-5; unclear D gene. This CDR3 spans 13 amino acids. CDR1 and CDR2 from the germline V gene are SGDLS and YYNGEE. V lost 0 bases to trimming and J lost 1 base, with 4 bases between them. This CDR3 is CASSVGGQETQYF. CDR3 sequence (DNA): TGTGCCAGCAGCGTAGGGGGCCAAGAGACCCAGTACTTC.

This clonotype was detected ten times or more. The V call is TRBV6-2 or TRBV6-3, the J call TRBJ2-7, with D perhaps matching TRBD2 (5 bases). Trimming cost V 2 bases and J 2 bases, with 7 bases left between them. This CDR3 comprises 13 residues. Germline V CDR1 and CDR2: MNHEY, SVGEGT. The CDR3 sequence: CASSYPTTYEQYF. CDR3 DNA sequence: TGTGCCAGCAGTTACCCGACTACCTACGAGCAGTACTTC.

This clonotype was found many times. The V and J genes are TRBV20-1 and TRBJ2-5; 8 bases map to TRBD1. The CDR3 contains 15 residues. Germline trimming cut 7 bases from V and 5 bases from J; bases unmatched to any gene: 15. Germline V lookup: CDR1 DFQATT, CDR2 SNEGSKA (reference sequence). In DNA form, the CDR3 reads TGCAGTGTTTCACTCGGCGGGGACAGGCGGGAGACCCAGTACTTC. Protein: CSVSLGGDRRETQYF.

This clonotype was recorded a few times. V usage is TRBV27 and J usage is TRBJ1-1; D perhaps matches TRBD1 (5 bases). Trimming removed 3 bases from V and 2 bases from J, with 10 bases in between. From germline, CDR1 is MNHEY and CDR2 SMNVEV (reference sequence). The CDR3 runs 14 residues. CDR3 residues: CASSFLTANTEAFF. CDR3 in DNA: TGTGCCAGCAGTTTTCTGACAGCAAACACTGAAGCTTTCTTT.

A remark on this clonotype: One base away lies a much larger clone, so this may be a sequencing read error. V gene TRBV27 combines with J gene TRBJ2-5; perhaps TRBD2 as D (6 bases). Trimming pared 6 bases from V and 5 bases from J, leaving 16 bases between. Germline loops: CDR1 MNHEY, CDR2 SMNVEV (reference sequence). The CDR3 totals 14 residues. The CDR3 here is CASRSRGFWETQYF. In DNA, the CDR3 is TGTGCCAGCAGATCCCGGGGGTTTTGGGAGACCCAGTACTTC.

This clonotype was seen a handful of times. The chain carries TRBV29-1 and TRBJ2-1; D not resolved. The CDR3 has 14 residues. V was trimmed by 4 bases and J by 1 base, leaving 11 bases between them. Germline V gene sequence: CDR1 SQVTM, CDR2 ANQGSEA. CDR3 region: CSVALYHSYNEQFF. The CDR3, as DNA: TGCAGCGTTGCCCTCTACCATTCCTACAATGAGCAGTTCTTC.

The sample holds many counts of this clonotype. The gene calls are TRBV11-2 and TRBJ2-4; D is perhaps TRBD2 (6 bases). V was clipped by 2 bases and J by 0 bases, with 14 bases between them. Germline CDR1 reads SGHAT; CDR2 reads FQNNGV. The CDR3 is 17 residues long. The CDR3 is CASSLSIGGTAKNIQYF. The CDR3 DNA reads TGTGCCAGCAGCTTATCCATAGGCGGGACAGCCAAAAACATTCAGTACTTC. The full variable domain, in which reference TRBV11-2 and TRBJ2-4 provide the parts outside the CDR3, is EAGVAQSPRYKIIEKRQSVAFWCNPISGHATLYWYQQILGQGPKLLIQFQNNGVVDDSQLPKDRFSAERLKGVDSTLKIQPAKLEDSAVYLCASSLSIGGTAKNIQYFGAGTRLSVL.

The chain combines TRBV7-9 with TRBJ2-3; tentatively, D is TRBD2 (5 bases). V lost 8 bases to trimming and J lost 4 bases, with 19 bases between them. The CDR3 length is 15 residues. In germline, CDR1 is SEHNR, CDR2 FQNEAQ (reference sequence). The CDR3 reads CASGGGRPGADTQYF. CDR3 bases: TGTGCCAGCGGAGGAGGCAGGCCTGGGGCAGATACGCAGTATTTT.